These 30 T cell receptor beta chains were all obtained from the same sample, sequenced in a study of blood T cells in healthy people across ages. For the second PCR, which ran for about 6 to 11 cycles, a sample-barcoded 5' primer and a J-beta primer mix were used. TCRdb passed the 5' RACE reads through MiXCR, listing each CDR3 protein once. The table records roughly 800,000 distinct CDR3 sequences, 25% of them present only once. This sample was shared with a second study, whose subject was T cells of mothers and their children.

Specimen: blood. These receptors came from a boy between 10 and 17 years old in good health.

This clonotype was detected a few times. The chain has TRBV12-3 or TRBV12-4 and TRBJ2-4; TRBD2 might be the D (6 bases). The CDR3 has 12 amino acids. The ends were cut back, 0 bases at V and 16 bases at J, with 13 bases in the middle. The CDR3 region is CASSLALGGLYF. The DNA of the CDR3 is TGTGCCAGCAGTTTAGCGCTGGGGGGTCTATACTTC.

The J gene is TRBJ2-7, the V gene TRBV7-2, with 12 bases that match TRBD2. In germline, CDR1 is SGHTA, CDR2 FQGNSA. This CDR3 comprises 18 residues. J lost 2 bases, V lost 7 bases, and 15 bases had no gene match. The CDR3 sequence is CASTTSSWTSGNPYEQYF. CDR3 in DNA: TGTGCCAGCACTACCTCTTCATGGACTAGCGGGAACCCCTACGAGCAGTACTTC.

This clonotype was seen a handful of times. The CDR3 sequence: CASSLRLAGGEQFF. DNA for the CDR3: TGTGCCAGCAGCCTCCGACTAGCGGGGGGTGAGCAGTTCTTC. V gene TRBV4-2 combines with J gene TRBJ2-5, with 13 positions matching TRBD2. The end of the DNA aligns better with TRBJ2-1, so the J call may be wrong. The germline CDR1 and CDR2 sequences are LGHNA and YNFKEQ. The CDR3 is made up of 14 amino acids.

The chain links TRBV3-1 to TRBJ2-7, with 7 bases that match TRBD1. This CDR3 is built from 14 residues. Trimming at V came to 3 bases and at J to 1 base, leaving 3 bases not matched to a gene. Germline CDR1 is LGHDT and CDR2 is YNNKEL (reference sequence). Here the CDR3 DNA reads TGTGCCAGCAGCCACACAGGGGTTTCCTACGAGCAGTACTTC. It translates to CASSHTGVSYEQYF.

This rearrangement joins TRBV20-1 to TRBJ1-2; D gene ambiguous. The V and J ends lost 3 bases and 8 bases respectively, with 19 bases between them. The CDR3 runs to 14 residues. Germline CDR1 and CDR2: DFQATT and SNEGSKA (reference sequence). The chain's CDR3 is CSASSDEPSWGYTF. The CDR3 nucleotides read TGCAGTGCTAGTTCGGACGAACCTTCTTGGGGCTACACCTTC.

The chain employs TRBV18 and TRBJ1-5; 7 bases map to TRBD1. With 6 bases clipped from V and 6 bases from J, the junction kept 5 bases outside the gene matches. This CDR3 has 13 residues. Germline V gene data show CDR1 as KGHSH and CDR2 as LQKENI. The DNA of the CDR3 is TGTGCCAGCTCTCTCGAGGGGGCTCAGCCCCAGCATTTT. It yields the protein CASSLEGAQPQHF.

There are a few counts of this clonotype. The rearrangement uses TRBV11-1 and TRBJ2-5; D perhaps matches TRBD2 (5 bases). TRBJ2-7 matches the DNA end more closely, so the J call is doubtful. The CDR3 is 16 amino acids. Germline V lookup: CDR1 SGHAT, CDR2 FQDESV (reference sequence). This CDR3 reads CASSLIPGLSPYEQYF. The CDR3 coding sequence is TGTGCCAGCAGCTTAATACCAGGACTTAGCCCCTACGAGCAGTACTTC.

The chain employs TRBV28 and TRBJ2-5; D gene uncertain. The CDR3 spans 15 residues. Trimming stripped 6 bases from V and 1 base from J, with 15 bases between. Per germline, CDR1 MDHEN and CDR2 SYDVKM. CDR3 amino acids: CASSQSRRGQETQYF. CDR3 nucleotides: TGTGCCAGCAGCCAATCTCGACGCGGCCAAGAGACCCAGTACTTC.

The chain is built from TRBV14 and TRBJ1-2; D is unresolved. Germline V gene data show CDR1 as SGHDN and CDR2 as FVKESK. V dropped 4 bases and J dropped 3 bases, with 9 bases sitting between them. The CDR3 runs 13 residues. The CDR3 coding sequence is TGTGCCAGCAGCCCTTTGTCTGACTATGGCTACACCTTC. It translates to CASSPLSDYGYTF.

The V and J genes are TRBV7-6 and TRBJ1-4, with 10 bases that match TRBD1. The germline V gene has CDR1 SGHVS and CDR2 FNYEAQ. The V segment lost 5 bases and the J segment 8 bases; nucleotides outside the gene matches: 5. CDR3 size: 14 residues. Here the CDR3 DNA reads TGTGCCAGCAGCACCGGGACAGGGGAGGAAAAACTGTTTTTT. This encodes CASSTGTGEEKLFF. Full variable domain (remainder filled in from reference TRBV7-6 and TRBJ1-4): GAGVSQSPRYKVTKRGQDVALRCDPISGHVSLYWYRQALGQGPEFLTYFNYEAQQDKSGLPNDRFSAERPEGSISTLTIQRTEQRDSAMYRCASSTGTGEEKLFFGSGTQLSVL.

This clonotype has just a few counts. V gene TRBV20-1 combines with J gene TRBJ2-1; no clear D. Germline CDR1 is DFQATT and CDR2 is SNEGSKA (reference sequence). CDR3 length: 13 residues. Trimming took off 3 bases at V and 3 bases at J, with 9 bases between the two ends. Written as DNA, the CDR3 is TGCAGTGCTAGTGGAGACCTCTACAATGAGCAGTTCTTC. Encoded protein: CSASGDLYNEQFF.

V and J are TRBV28 and TRBJ2-5, with TRBD2 matching 11 bases. The V gene end was trimmed by 8 bases and the J gene end by 1 base; junction bases not matched to a gene: 12. The CDR3 is 17 amino acids. Germline CDR1 and CDR2: MDHEN and SYDVKM. CDR3 DNA: TGTGCCAGCGGCAAATACGGACTAGCGGGCCTCCAAGAGACCCAGTACTTC. It specifies CASGKYGLAGLQETQYF.

The J gene is TRBJ2-1, the V gene TRBV12-3 or TRBV12-4, with 9 bases that match TRBD2. Trimming removed 5 bases from V and 8 bases from J; junction bases left unmatched: 19. The CDR3 spans 18 residues. CDR3 bases: TGTGCCAGCAGTCCCTTAACCGCCGGGACTAGCTTGGGCCATGAGCAGTTCTTC. As protein: CASSPLTAGTSLGHEQFF.

The chain has TRBV29-1 and TRBJ2-5, with a tentative D call TRBD1 (9 bases). CDR1 is SQVTM, CDR2 ANQGSEA, per germline. The CDR3 consists of 14 residues. Trimming cost V 8 bases and J 3 bases, with 19 bases left between them. This chain's CDR3 is CSSRGGTGKETQYF. DNA for the CDR3: TGCAGCTCCCGGGGGGGGACAGGGAAAGAGACCCAGTACTTC.

The CDR3 spells CASSPTGQANTDTQYF. CDR3 coding DNA: TGTGCCAGCAGCCCAACCGGACAGGCGAACACAGATACGCAGTATTTT. This chain connects TRBV13 to TRBJ2-3, with TRBD1 matching 7 bases. V was pared by 5 bases and J by 2 bases, with 10 bases of the junction left unmatched. This CDR3 is built from 16 residues. Germline assignment: CDR1 PRHDT and CDR2 FYEKMQ (reference sequence).

This clonotype has just one count. The rearrangement joins TRBV7-8 to TRBJ1-1; D ambiguous. Germline V gene sequence: CDR1 SGHVS, CDR2 FQNEAQ. This CDR3 contains 14 residues. Trimming stripped 5 bases from V and 5 bases from J, with 15 bases between. CDR3 sequence reads: CASSRDGIRTEAFF. The DNA for the CDR3 is TGTGCCAGCAGCCGCGATGGGATACGGACTGAAGCTTTCTTT.

V is TRBV19 and J is TRBJ1-1, with D uncertain. Trimming took 3 bases from V and 3 from J, leaving 17 bases between them. This CDR3 has 16 amino acids. Germline lookup yields CDR1 LNHDA and CDR2 SQIVND (reference sequence). Here the CDR3 reads CASSIPGRRWDTEAFF. CDR3 nucleotides: TGTGCCAGTAGTATCCCGGGCAGACGATGGGACACTGAAGCTTTCTTT.

The V and J genes are TRBV6-5 and TRBJ2-1; either TRBD1 or TRBD2 may supply D (5 bases each). V gave up 2 bases and J gave up 5 bases, with 16 bases separating them. Germline V gene lookup returns CDR1 MNHEY and CDR2 SVGAGI. There are 16 residues in the CDR3. The CDR3 sequence: CASSYTSGTANNEQFF. In nucleotides, the CDR3 is TGTGCCAGCAGTTACACCTCCGGGACGGCAAACAATGAGCAGTTCTTC.

The rearrangement uses TRBV4-3 and TRBJ2-7, with D possibly called TRBD1 or TRBD2 (5 bases each). The V end was cut by 0 bases, the J end by 4 bases, with 13 bases between. Germline CDR1 LGHNA, CDR2 YSLEER. This CDR3 comprises 15 residues. The CDR3 DNA sequence: TGCGCCAGCAGCCAAGATAGCCAGGGAGCATACGAGCAGTACTTC. Encoded protein: CASSQDSQGAYEQYF.

This clonotype was observed at least ten times. The V call is TRBV7-3, the J call TRBJ2-7; 10 bases line up with TRBD1. This CDR3 has 15 residues. Germline CDR1 is SGHTA and CDR2 is FQGTGA. J gave up 4 bases and V 1 base, and 4 bases lay outside the gene matches. CDR3 sequence reads: CASSLMGTGDYEQYF. CDR3 nucleotides: TGTGCCAGCAGCTTAATGGGGACAGGGGATTACGAGCAGTACTTC.

This rearrangement joins TRBV5-5 to TRBJ2-2, with TRBD1 matching 7 bases. CDR1 is SGHKS and CDR2 is YYEKEE in the germline V gene (reference sequence). CDR3 length: 15 amino acids. J gave up 6 bases and V 4 bases, and 9 bases lay outside the gene matches. CDR3 sequence (DNA): TGTGCCAGCAGCCAGCGACAGGGTGTCCCCGGGGAGCTGTTTTTT. Translated: CASSQRQGVPGELFF.

This clonotype occurred a few times. The rearrangement links TRBV20-1 to TRBJ2-7; 9 bases map to TRBD2. The V segment lost 3 bases and the J segment 6 bases; nucleotides outside the gene matches: 9. Germline values: CDR1 DFQATT, CDR2 SNEGSKA (reference sequence). The CDR3 contains 14 residues. The CDR3 loop reads CSARPRLAAPEQYF. In DNA, the CDR3 is TGCAGTGCTAGGCCCCGACTAGCGGCCCCCGAGCAGTACTTC.

The gene calls are TRBV24-1 and TRBJ2-1; D ambiguous. V gave up 4 bases and J gave up 6 bases, with 12 bases separating them. CDR1 and CDR2 from the germline V gene are KGHDR and SFDVKD. CDR3 size: 14 residues. The CDR3 DNA reads TGTGCCACCAGTGACCCCGAAGCTGGCAATGAGCAGTTCTTC. Translation: CATSDPEAGNEQFF.

The chain carries TRBV11-2 and TRBJ2-5; D remains unclear. The CDR3 sequence is 17 residues long. The V end lost 0 bases, the J end lost 1 base, and 15 bases lay between the germline ends. Germline V gene lookup returns CDR1 SGHAT and CDR2 FQNNGV. For the CDR3, the DNA is TGTGCCAGCAGCTTAGACCACTGGTCGACGGGCCAAGAGACCCAGTACTTC. This sequence encodes CASSLDHWSTGQETQYF. Combining the CDR3 with reference TRBV11-2 and TRBJ2-5 gives the whole variable domain EAGVAQSPRYKIIEKRQSVAFWCNPISGHATLYWYQQILGQGPKLLIQFQNNGVVDDSQLPKDRFSAERLKGVDSTLKIQPAKLEDSAVYLCASSLDHWSTGQETQYFGPGTRLLVL.

The chain combines TRBV6-1 with TRBJ2-7, with D perhaps TRBD2 (6 bases). Trimming left V 6 bases short and J 3 bases short, with 15 bases between. The CDR3 totals 14 residues. Germline V gene sequence: CDR1 MNHNS, CDR2 SASEGT. The CDR3 DNA sequence: TGTGCCAGCAGGGATACCGGGACTTTCTACGAGCAGTACTTC. Translated, it gives CASRDTGTFYEQYF.

This clonotype has only a few counts. The chain is built from TRBV4-3 and TRBJ1-6; D not resolved. Germline lookup yields CDR1 LGHNA and CDR2 YSLEER. This CDR3 spans 15 amino acids. V lost 0 bases, J lost 5 bases, and 8 bases lay in between. This CDR3 is CASSQDMADNSPLHF. The CDR3 bases are TGCGCCAGCAGCCAAGATATGGCAGATAATTCACCCCTCCACTTT.

The rearrangement joins TRBV12-3 or TRBV12-4 to TRBJ1-4, with unresolved D. CDR3 size: 15 residues. Trimming cost V 3 bases and J 4 bases, with 12 bases left between them. CDR3 sequence reads: CASSFYGLNNEKLFF. As DNA, the CDR3 is TGTGCCAGCAGTTTCTACGGACTCAATAATGAAAAACTGTTTTTT.

This clonotype was seen more than once but under ten times. The J gene is TRBJ2-7, the V gene TRBV13; no clear D. V lost 7 bases and J 5 bases, leaving 15 bases between the germline ends. Germline V gives CDR1 PRHDT, CDR2 FYEKMQ (reference sequence). The CDR3 length is 13 residues. The chain's CDR3 is CASTFGVSNEQYF. The CDR3 nucleotides are TGTGCCAGCACTTTTGGAGTCAGCAACGAGCAGTACTTC.

The sample holds a few counts of this clonotype. The chain joins TRBV14 to TRBJ2-1, with D uncertain. The V and J ends lost 6 bases and 5 bases respectively, with 8 bases between them. Germline V CDR1 and CDR2: SGHDN, FVKESK. The CDR3 sequence is 12 residues long. CDR3 region: CASSRSHNEQFF. CDR3 DNA: TGTGCCAGCAGTCGTAGCCACAATGAGCAGTTCTTC.

The gene calls are TRBV7-8 and TRBJ2-5; 7 bases are a match to TRBD1. The V segment lost 5 bases and the J segment 3 bases; nucleotides outside the gene matches: 12. Germline lookup yields CDR1 SGHVS and CDR2 FQNEAQ. The CDR3 extends over 16 amino acids. The CDR3 DNA reads TGTGCCAGCAGCCCTCGAACAGGGGTCCCCAAAGAGACCCAGTACTTC. It encodes CASSPRTGVPKETQYF.